This TCR beta chain is from a study of blood T cell repertoires in COVID-19. In the authors' methods: Scientists estimated how many nucleated cells there were by amplifying reference gene primers. Sequenced by immunoSEQ multiplex PCR; TCRdb stores in-frame clones only, minus some. Clone size and V and J calls were adopted from that table, with D and trimming inferred from the DNA. Of roughly 250,000 clones in the sample, approximately 89% were seen once. V lost 8 bases and J lost 6; bases outside the gene matches: 9. The CDR3 consists of 13 residues. Germline CDR1 and CDR2: ENHRY and SYGVKD. The table lists this clone with a few counts.

This TCR derives from a woman between 50 and 59 years old with acute or convalescent COVID-19. The gene calls are TRBV10-3 and TRBJ1-1; 7 positions match TRBD1. The specimen sequenced was peripheral blood. The CDR3 DNA is TGTGCCATCGGGCAGGGGCAGGGGGCTGAAGCTTTCTTT. This codes for CAIGQGQGAEAFF.